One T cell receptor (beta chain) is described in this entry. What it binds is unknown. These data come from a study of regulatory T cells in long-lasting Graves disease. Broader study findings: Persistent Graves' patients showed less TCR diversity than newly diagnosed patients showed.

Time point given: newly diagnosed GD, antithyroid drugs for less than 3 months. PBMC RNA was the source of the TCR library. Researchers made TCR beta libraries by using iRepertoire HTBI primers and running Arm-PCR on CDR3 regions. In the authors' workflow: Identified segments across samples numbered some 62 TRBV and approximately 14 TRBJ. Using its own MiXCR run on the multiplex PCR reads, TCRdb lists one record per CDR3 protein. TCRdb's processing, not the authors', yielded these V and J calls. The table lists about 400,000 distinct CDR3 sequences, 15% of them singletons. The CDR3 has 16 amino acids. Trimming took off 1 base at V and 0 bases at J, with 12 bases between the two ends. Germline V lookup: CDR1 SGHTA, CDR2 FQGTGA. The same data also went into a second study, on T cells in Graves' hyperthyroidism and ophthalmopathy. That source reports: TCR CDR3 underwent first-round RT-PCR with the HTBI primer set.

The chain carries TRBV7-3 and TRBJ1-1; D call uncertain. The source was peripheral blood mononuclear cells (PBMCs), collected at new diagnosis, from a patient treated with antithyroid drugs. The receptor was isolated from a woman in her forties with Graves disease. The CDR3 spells CASSLSHGIMNTEAFF. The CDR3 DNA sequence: TGTGCCAGCAGCTTAAGCCACGGAATCATGAACACTGAAGCTTTCTTT.